By proportion, the clone carrying this T cell receptor (beta chain) is medium-sized. No antigen is known for it. This same CDR3 is encoded by further DNA sequences in the sample. The data were produced by immunoSEQ multiplex PCR, yet TCRdb's version contains in-frame clones alone and is incomplete. The sample records 35,000 to 40,000 clones, 85% to 90% being singletons. Germline assignment: CDR1 MGHRA and CDR2 YSYEKL. V was cut by 0 bases and J by 5 bases, with 10 bases left in between. The CDR3 length is 14 residues. The data originate from a study of OX40 agonist ivuxolimab in advanced cancers. Points from the study as a whole: In the 0.1 to 3.0 mg/kg range, CD4+ and CD8+ blood T cells had expanded clonally by week 6.

The source material was CD4+ or CD8+ T cells sorted from blood, sampled in a trial of the OX40 agonist ivuxolimab. The chain combines TRBV4-1 with TRBJ1-1; D ambiguous. The origin of this receptor is an adult with an advanced solid tumor such as melanoma, head and neck, liver or kidney cancer. CDR3 protein: CASSQDGRETEAFF. As DNA, the CDR3 is TGCGCCAGCAGCCAAGATGGGAGGGAAACTGAAGCTTTCTTT.